This T cell receptor (beta chain) was recovered during a study of CD8+ T cells in alopecia areata. Notes on the study in general: There were also resident alphabeta T cells of normal skin sequenced in scalp samples. Lesional scalp displayed greater clonality than normal scalp, most notably in alopecia totalis/universalis.

CDR1 is SQVTM and CDR2 is ANQGSEA in the germline V gene. CDR3 length equals 12 residues. V was clipped by 3 bases and J by 2 bases, with 7 bases between them. Extracted RNA was reverse transcribed into cDNA, the sequencing template. The table came from immunoSEQ multiplex PCR; TCRdb's copy has only in-frame clones and leaves some out. The table shows 95,000 to 150,000 clones, with 45% to 50% occurring only once. The table lists this clone with a few counts. Its specificity is not known. The same CDR3 also results from other DNA sequences found in this sample. The receptor was derived from a human donor with alopecia areata. J is TRBJ1-2 and V is TRBV29-1; D remains ambiguous. Sequencing was done on a sample of NKG2D-low CD8+ T cells sorted from blood. The CDR3 sequence: CSVERANYGYTF. Written as DNA, the CDR3 is TGCAGCGTTGAGCGGGCCAACTATGGCTACACCTTC.